The clone carrying this T cell receptor (beta chain) was detected once. The CDR3 length is 14 residues. Losses at the gene ends were 3 bases for V and 7 bases for J; bases not matched to a gene: 11. CDR1 DFQATT and CDR2 SNEGSKA come from the germline V gene (reference sequence). The data originate from a study of blood T cell repertoires in COVID-19. In the study overall: Whether acute or convalescent, the COVID-19 samples came from the United States, Italy and Spain. Sources were T cells, B-cell-depleted T cells, or PBMCs; the material itself was cDNA or gDNA.

Original methodology: Scientists estimated how many nucleated cells there were by amplifying reference gene primers. Repertoires were generated with immunoSEQ multiplex PCR, while TCRdb's copy carries only in-frame clones and drops some. Clone size and V and J calls were adopted from that table, with D and trimming inferred from the DNA. The repertoire holds under 95,000 clones, with roughly four fifths as singletons. The receptor was isolated from a woman at least 80 years old with acute or convalescent COVID-19. V and J are TRBV20-1 and TRBJ2-5, with TRBD1 identical over 7 bases. The sample comprised peripheral blood. CDR3 sequence reads: CSASSDRLGRTQYF. Written as DNA, the CDR3 is TGCAGTGCTAGTTCGGACAGGCTGGGGCGGACCCAGTACTTC.